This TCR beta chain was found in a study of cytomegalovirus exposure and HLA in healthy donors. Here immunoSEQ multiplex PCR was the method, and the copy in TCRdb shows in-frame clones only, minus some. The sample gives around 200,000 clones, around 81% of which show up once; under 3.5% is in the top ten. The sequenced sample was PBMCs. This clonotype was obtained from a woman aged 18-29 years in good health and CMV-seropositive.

The chain's CDR3 is CASSYPARTGGYEQYF. For the CDR3, the DNA is TGTGCCAGCAGTTACCCTGCCCGGACAGGGGGGTACGAGCAGTACTTC. The V and J genes are TRBV6-5 and TRBJ2-7; 10 bases line up with TRBD1. CDR3 size: 16 residues. The V gene's germline CDR1 is MNHEY and CDR2 SVGAGI. After removal of 2 bases from V and 4 bases from J, the junction contained 8 bases not matched to a gene.